At least ten counts were recorded for the clone carrying this T cell receptor beta chain. Its cognate antigen is unknown. The source of the sample is a study of regulatory T cells in long-lasting Graves disease. Broader study findings: It was in persistent disease that TRBV28, TRBJ1-2 and TRBJ2-5 were favored. TCR diversity was lower in persistent Graves' patients (versus newly diagnosed ones).

Building the TCR beta libraries relied on iRepertoire HTBI primers, and CDR3 regions underwent Arm-PCR. TCRdb re-called the multiplex PCR reads with MiXCR, one entry per CDR3 protein. This sample has over 350,000 distinct CDR3 sequences, with approximately 15% found just once. Time point denoted: newly diagnosed GD, antithyroid drugs for less than 3 months. PBMC RNA served as the TCR library source. The authors drew patients from an endocrinology department in Xi'an, China. The CDR3 runs 15 residues. J was trimmed by 6 bases and V by 0 bases; bases with no gene match: 5. Germline CDR1 and CDR2: DFQATT and SNEGSKA (reference sequence). This sample was also put to use in a study of T cells in Graves' hyperthyroidism and ophthalmopathy. That paper adds: The HTBI set primed first-round TCR CDR3 RT-PCR.

The chain couples TRBV20-1 to TRBJ2-1, with 10 bases aligning to TRBD2. The TCR originated in a woman between 50 and 59 years old with Graves disease. The sample was peripheral blood mononuclear cells (PBMCs), taken at new diagnosis, from a patient treated with antithyroid drugs. The CDR3 DNA reads as TGCAGTGCTAGAGATATGGCTAGCGGGAGCAATGAGCAGTTCTTC. Its protein is CSARDMASGSNEQFF.